This T cell receptor (beta chain) appears in the sequencing data of a study of blood T cells in healthy people across ages. Study observations and caveats: Researchers report that TCR beta diversity correlated strongly with naive T cell percentage. Versus aged donors, long-lived donors had higher diversity and more naive CD4+ cells. In the absence of known donor CMV status, changes in expanded clonotypes were possibly confounded.

A second PCR of about 6 to 11 cycles used a sample-barcoded 5' primer and a J-beta primer mix. TCRdb called the 5' RACE reads again in MiXCR, with one record for every CDR3 protein. This sample has 1.5 million to 2 million distinct CDR3 sequences, with 28% found just once. Only a few counts were recorded for this clonotype. The antigen is unknown. The CDR3 is made up of 13 amino acids. Trimming left V 6 bases short and J 2 bases short, with 12 bases between. In germline, CDR1 is SQVTM, CDR2 ANQGSEA. This clonotype was sampled from a woman aged 25 to 45 in good health. The chain carries TRBV29-1 and TRBJ2-3, with no clear D. The sample taken for sequencing was blood. The CDR3 region has the DNA TGCAGCGTGAAACAAAGTACCACAGATACGCAGTATTTT. Encoded protein: CSVKQSTTDTQYF.